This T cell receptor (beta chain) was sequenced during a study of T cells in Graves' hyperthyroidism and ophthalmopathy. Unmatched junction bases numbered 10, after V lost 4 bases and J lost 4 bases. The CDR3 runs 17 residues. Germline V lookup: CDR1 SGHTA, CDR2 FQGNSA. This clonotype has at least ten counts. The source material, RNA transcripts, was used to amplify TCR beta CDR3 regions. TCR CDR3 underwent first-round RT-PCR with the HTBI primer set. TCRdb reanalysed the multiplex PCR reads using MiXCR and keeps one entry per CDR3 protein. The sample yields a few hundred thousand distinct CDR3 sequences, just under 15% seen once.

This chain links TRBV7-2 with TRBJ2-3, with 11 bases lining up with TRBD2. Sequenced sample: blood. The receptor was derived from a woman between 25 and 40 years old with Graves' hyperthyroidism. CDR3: CASSSGLAGARADTQYF. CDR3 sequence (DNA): TGTGCCAGCAGCTCTGGACTAGCGGGCGCCCGCGCAGATACGCAGTATTTT.